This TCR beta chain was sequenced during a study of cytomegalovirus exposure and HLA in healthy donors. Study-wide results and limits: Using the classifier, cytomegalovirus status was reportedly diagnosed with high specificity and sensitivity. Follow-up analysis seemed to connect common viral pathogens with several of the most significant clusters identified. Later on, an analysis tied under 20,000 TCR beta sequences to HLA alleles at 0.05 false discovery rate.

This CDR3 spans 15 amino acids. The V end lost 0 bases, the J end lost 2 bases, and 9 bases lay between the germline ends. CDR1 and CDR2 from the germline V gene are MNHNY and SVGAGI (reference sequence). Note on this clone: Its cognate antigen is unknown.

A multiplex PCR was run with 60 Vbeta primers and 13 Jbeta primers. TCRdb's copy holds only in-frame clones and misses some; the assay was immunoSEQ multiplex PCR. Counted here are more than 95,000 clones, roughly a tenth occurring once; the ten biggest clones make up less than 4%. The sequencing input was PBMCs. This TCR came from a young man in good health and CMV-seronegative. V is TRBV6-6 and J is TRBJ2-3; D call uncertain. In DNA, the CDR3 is TGTGCCAGCAGTTACTCGAGAGGCGCCACAGATACGCAGTATTTT. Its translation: CASSYSRGATDTQYF.